One T cell receptor beta chain is described in this entry. Researchers ran the PCR with 60 Vbeta and 13 Jbeta primers. Method: immunoSEQ multiplex PCR; TCRdb's copy keeps in-frame clones and lacks some. The repertoire consists of over 150,000 clones, with 75% to 90% occurring once and the leading ten covering under 6%. The sample is drawn from a study of cytomegalovirus exposure and HLA in healthy donors. The sample consisted of PBMCs. The sequence came from a man younger than 40 in good health and CMV-seronegative.

CDR3 in DNA: TGCGCCAGCAGCTGGGACAGATCCAAGAACACTGAAGCTTTCTTT. This gives the protein CASSWDRSKNTEAFF. The chain links TRBV5-1 to TRBJ1-1; 7 positions agree with TRBD1. Germline V gene data show CDR1 as SGHRS and CDR2 as YFSETQ. Losses at the gene ends were 3 bases for V and 1 base for J; bases not matched to a gene: 6. The CDR3 has 15 residues.